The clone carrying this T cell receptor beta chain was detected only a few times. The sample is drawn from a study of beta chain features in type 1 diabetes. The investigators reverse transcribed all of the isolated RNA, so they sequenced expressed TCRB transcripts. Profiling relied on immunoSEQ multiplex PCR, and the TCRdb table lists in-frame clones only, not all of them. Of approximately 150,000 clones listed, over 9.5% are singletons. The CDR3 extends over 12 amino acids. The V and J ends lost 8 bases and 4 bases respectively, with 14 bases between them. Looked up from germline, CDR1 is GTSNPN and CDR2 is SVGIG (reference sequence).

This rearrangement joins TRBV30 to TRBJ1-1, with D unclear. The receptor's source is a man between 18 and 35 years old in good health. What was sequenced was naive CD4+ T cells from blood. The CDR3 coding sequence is TGTGCCGGAGCCCCGGGGATCACTGAAGCTTTCTTT. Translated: CAGAPGITEAFF.